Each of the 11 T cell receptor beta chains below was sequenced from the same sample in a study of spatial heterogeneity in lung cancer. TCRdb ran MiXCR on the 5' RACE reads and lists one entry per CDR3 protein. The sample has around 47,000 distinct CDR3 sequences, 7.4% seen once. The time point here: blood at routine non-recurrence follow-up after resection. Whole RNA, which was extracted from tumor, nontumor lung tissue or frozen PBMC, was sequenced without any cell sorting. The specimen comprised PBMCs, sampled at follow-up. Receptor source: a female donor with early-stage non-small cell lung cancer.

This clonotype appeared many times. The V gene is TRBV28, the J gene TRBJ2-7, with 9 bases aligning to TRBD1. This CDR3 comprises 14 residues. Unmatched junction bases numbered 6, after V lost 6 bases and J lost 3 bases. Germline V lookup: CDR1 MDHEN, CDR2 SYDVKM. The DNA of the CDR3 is TGTGCCAGCAGCTCCGGGACAGGGATCTACGAGCAGTACTTC. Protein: CASSSGTGIYEQYF.

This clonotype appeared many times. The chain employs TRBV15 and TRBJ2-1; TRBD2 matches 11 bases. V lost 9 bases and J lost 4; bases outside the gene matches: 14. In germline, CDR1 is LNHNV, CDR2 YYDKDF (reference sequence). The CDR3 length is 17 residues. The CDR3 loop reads CATSTGTSGTTYNEQFF. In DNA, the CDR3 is TGTGCCACTAGTACCGGGACTAGCGGTACGACTTACAATGAGCAGTTCTTC.

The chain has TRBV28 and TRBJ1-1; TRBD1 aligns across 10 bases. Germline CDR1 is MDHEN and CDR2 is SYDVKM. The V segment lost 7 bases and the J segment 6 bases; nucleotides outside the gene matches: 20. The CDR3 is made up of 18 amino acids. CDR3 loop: CASTFLTGGSIIGAEAFF. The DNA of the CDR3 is TGTGCCAGCACCTTTTTGACAGGGGGCTCGATAATTGGAGCTGAAGCTTTCTTT.

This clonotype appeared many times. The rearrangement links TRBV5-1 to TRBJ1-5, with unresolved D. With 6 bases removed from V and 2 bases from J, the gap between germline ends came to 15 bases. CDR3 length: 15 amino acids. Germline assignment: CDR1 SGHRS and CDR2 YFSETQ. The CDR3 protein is CASTLSPGGNQPQHF. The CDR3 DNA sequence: TGCGCCAGCACCCTCAGCCCCGGGGGCAATCAGCCCCAGCATTTT.

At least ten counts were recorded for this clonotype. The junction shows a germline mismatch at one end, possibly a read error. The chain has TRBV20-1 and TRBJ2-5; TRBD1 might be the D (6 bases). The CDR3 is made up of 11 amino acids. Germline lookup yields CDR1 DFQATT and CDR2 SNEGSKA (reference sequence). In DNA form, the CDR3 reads TGCAGTGCTAGGGGCAGGGGATTTTCCCCTTTC. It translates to CSARGRGFSPF.

The CDR3 coding sequence is TGCGCCAGCAGGAAATTGACAGAGCCGAACACTGAAGCTTTCTTT. Translation: CASRKLTEPNTEAFF. The gene calls are TRBV5-1 and TRBJ1-1, with D perhaps TRBD1 (5 bases). The length of the CDR3 is 15 residues. V lost 5 bases and J lost 1, with 15 bases in between. CDR1 and CDR2 (germline): SGHRS, YFSETQ. The variable domain in full, completed from reference TRBV5-1 and TRBJ1-1, reads KAGVTQTPRYLIKTRGQQVTLSCSPISGHRSVSWYQQTPGQGLQFLFEYFSETQRNKGNFPGRFSGRQFSNSRSEMNVSTLELGDSALYLCASRKLTEPNTEAFFGQGTRLTVV.

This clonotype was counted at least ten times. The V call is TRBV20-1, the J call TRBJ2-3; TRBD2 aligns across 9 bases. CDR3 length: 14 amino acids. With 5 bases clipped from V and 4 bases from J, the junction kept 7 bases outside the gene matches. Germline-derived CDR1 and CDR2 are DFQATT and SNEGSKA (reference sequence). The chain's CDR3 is CSAPDSGGADTQYF. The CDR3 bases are TGCAGTGCTCCAGATAGCGGGGGAGCAGATACGCAGTATTTT.

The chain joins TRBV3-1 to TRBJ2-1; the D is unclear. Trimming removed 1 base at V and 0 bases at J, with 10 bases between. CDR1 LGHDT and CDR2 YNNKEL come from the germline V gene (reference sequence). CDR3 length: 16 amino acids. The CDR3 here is CASSQVPGTSYNEQFF. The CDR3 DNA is TGTGCCAGCAGCCAAGTACCGGGTACCTCCTACAATGAGCAGTTCTTC.

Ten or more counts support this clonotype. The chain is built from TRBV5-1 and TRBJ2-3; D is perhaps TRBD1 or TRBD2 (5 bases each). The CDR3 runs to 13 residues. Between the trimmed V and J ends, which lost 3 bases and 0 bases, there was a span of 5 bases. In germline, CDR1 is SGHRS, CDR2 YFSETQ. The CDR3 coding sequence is TGCGCCAGCAGCTGGGGGAGCACAGATACGCAGTATTTT. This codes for CASSWGSTDTQYF. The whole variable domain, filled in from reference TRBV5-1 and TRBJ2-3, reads KAGVTQTPRYLIKTRGQQVTLSCSPISGHRSVSWYQQTPGQGLQFLFEYFSETQRNKGNFPGRFSGRQFSNSRSEMNVSTLELGDSALYLCASSWGSTDTQYFGPGTRLTVL.

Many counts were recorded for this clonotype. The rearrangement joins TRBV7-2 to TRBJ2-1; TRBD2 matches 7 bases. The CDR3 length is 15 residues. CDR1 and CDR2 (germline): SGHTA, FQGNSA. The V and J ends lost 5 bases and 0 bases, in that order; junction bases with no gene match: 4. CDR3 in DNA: TGTGCCAGCAGCCGAGCGGGGAGCTCCTACAATGAGCAGTTCTTC. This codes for CASSRAGSSYNEQFF.

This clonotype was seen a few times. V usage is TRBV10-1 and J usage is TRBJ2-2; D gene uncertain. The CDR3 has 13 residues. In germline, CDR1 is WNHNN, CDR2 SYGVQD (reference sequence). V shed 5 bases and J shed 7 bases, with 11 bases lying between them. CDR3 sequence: CASSLTQFGELFF. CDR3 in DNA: TGCGCCAGCAGTTTGACTCAGTTCGGGGAGCTGTTTTTT.